Listed below are T cell receptor beta chains from one sample, sequenced in a study of T cell repertoires in cytomegalovirus infection. TCRdb analysed the reads with MiXCR anew, one entry per CDR3 protein. The sample records roughly 120,000 distinct CDR3 sequences, around 30% being singletons. Antigen specificity for these receptors is unknown. This specimen consisted of CD8+ T cells from cultured PBMCs, obtained from culture after CMV antigen stimulation. The source is a human donor in good health (CMV status not recorded). Some clones in this sample may be carry-over from other donors' samples. The CDR3 runs from the conserved cysteine through the conserved F or W. A D gene is named only where the DNA matches it firmly. Rows may omit the clone size; those that give it use once, few, many or a size class.

d_gene,abundance,v_gene,j_gene,CDR3nt,CDR3aa
.,.,TRBV24-1,TRBJ1-1,TGTGCCACCGGTGAAGGGTTGGACACTGAAGCTTTCTTT,CATGEGLDTEAFF
.,.,TRBV9,TRBJ2-1,TGTGCCAGCAGCTCCCACACGGGACAAACATACAATGAGCAGTTCTTC,CASSSHTGQTYNEQFF
.,few,TRBV6-6,TRBJ1-2,TGTGCCAGCAGTTACTCGATCTCGGGACGGAACTATGGCTACACCTTC,CASSYSISGRNYGYTF
.,.,TRBV12-5,TRBJ2-1,TGTGCTAGTGGTTTGTCTGGGGCTAGTAGAAACTACAATGAGCAGTTCTTC,CASGLSGASRNYNEQFF
.,.,TRBV6-5,TRBJ1-1,TGTGCCAGCAGTCCCTACTCAACACCCAACACTGAAGCTTTCTTT,CASSPYSTPNTEAFF
TRBD2,.,TRBV6-8,TRBJ2-1,TGTGCCTCACAGCGGGGGAGTTACAATGAGCAGTTCTTC,CASQRGSYNEQFF
.,.,TRBV9,TRBJ1-2,TGTGCCAGCAGCGTAGGGGACGGAGATAACTATGGCTACACCTTC,CASSVGDGDNYGYTF
.,.,TRBV12-3/TRBV12-4,TRBJ1-2,TGTGCCAGCAGTGCTCGATCAGCTAACTATGGCTACACCTTC,CASSARSANYGYTF
.,many,TRBV6-6,TRBJ2-7,TGTGCCAGCAGTTACCGTCATGAAACCGTCAACGAGCAGTACTTC,CASSYRHETVNEQYF
TRBD1,few,TRBV27,TRBJ1-2,TGTGCCAGCAGTTTGGCAGGGGGTTTCGACTATGGCTACACCTTC,CASSLAGGFDYGYTF
.,few,TRBV28,TRBJ2-7,TGTGCCAGCAGTTTATCTTACAGGGTCTACGAGCAGTACTTC,CASSLSYRVYEQYF
.,few,TRBV5-1,TRBJ1-3,TGCGCCAGCAGCTTGTCCGAAGGCTTCGGCTCTGGAAACACCATATATTTT,CASSLSEGFGSGNTIYF
.,.,TRBV19,TRBJ2-7,TGTGCCAGTACCGCGACAGGCAACTACTACGAGCAGTACTTC,CASTATGNYYEQYF
TRBD1,few,TRBV6-6,TRBJ1-1,TGTGCCAGCAGTAAGCGGGGACAGGGGAGCACTGAAGCTTTCTTT,CASSKRGQGSTEAFF